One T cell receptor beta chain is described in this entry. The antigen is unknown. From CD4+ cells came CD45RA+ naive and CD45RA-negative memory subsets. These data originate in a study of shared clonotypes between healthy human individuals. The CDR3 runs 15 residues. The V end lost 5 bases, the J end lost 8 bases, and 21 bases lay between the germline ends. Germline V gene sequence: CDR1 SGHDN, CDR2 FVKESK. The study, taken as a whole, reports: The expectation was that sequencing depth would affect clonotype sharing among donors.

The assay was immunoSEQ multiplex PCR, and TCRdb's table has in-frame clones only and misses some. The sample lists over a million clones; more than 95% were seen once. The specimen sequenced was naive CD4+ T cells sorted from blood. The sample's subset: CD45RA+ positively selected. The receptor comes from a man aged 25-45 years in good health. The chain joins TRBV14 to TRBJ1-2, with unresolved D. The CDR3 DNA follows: TGTGCCAGCAGCAAAGGACTGGGAAGAACCAGGGGCTACACCTTC. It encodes CASSKGLGRTRGYTF.